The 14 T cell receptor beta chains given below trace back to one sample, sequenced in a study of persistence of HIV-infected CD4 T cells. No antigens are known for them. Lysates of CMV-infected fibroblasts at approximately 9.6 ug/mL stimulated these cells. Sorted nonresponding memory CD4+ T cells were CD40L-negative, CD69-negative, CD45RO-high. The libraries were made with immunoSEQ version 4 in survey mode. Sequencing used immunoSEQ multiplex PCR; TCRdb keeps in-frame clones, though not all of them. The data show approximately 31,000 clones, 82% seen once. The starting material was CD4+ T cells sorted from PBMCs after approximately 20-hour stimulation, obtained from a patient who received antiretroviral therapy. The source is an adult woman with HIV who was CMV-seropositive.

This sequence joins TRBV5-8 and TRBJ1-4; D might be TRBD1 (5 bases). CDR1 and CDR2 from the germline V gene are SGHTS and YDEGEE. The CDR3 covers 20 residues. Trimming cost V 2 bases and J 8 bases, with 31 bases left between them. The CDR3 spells CASSFGGAAMEGGFIEKLFF. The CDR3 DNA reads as TGTGCCAGCAGCTTCGGGGGTGCAGCTATGGAGGGCGGCTTCATCGAAAAACTGTTTTTT.

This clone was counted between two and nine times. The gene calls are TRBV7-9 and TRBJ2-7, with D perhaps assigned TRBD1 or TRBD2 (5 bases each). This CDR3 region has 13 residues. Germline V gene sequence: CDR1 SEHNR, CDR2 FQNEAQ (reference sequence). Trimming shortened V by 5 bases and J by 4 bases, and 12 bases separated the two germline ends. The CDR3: CASSPGRRYEQYF. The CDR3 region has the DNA TGTGCCAGCAGCCCGGGACGGAGATACGAGCAGTACTTC.

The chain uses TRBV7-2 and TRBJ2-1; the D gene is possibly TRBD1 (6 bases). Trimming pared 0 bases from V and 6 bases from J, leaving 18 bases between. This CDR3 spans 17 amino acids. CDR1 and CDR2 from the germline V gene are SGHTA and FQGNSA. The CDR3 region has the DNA TGTGCCAGCAGCTTAGCAATGGGGGCCCCCTCTCTCAATGAGCAGTTCTTC. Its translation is CASSLAMGAPSLNEQFF. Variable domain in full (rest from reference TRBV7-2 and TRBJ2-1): GAGVSQSPSNKVTEKGKDVELRCDPISGHTALYWYRQSLGQGLEFLIYFQGNSAPDKSGLPSDRFSAERTGGSVSTLTIQRTQQEDSAVYLCASSLAMGAPSLNEQFFGPGTRLTVL.

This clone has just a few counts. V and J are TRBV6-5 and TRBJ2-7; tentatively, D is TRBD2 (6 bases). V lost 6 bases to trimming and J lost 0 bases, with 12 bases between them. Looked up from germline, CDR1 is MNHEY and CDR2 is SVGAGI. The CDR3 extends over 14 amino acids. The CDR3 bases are TGTGCCAGCAGACGGGAGTACATCTCCTACGAGCAGTACTTC. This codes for CASRREYISYEQYF.

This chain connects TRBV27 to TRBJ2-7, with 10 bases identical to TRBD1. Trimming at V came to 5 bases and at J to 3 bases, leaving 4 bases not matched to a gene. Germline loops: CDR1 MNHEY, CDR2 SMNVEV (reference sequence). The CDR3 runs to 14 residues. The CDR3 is CASSPWDRGYEQYF. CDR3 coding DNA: TGTGCCAGCAGTCCGTGGGACAGGGGCTACGAGCAGTACTTC.

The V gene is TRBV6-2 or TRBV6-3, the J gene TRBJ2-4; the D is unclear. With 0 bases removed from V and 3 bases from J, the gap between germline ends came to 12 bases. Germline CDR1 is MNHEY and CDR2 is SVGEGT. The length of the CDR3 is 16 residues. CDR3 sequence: CASSYSGPSDKNIQYF. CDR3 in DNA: TGTGCCAGCAGTTACTCGGGTCCGAGCGACAAAAACATTCAGTACTTC.

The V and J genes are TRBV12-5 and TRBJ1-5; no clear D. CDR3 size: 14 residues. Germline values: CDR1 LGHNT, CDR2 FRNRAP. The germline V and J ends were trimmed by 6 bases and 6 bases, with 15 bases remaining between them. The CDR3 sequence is CASGLGGMRQPQHF. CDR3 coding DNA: TGTGCTAGTGGCCTGGGAGGGATGCGTCAGCCCCAGCATTTT.

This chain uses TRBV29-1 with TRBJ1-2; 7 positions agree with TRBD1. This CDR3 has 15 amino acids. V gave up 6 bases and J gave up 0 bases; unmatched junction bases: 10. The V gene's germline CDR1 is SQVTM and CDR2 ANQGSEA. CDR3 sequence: CSVGEGRGSNYGYTF. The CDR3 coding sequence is TGCAGCGTCGGGGAGGGCAGGGGGTCTAACTATGGCTACACCTTC.

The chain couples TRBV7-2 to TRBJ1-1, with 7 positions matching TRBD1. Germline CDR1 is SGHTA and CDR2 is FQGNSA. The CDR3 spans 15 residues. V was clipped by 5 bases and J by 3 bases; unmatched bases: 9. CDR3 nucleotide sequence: TGTGCCAGCAGCCCAGCAGGGGGTCGGTACACTGAAGCTTTCTTT. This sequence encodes CASSPAGGRYTEAFF.

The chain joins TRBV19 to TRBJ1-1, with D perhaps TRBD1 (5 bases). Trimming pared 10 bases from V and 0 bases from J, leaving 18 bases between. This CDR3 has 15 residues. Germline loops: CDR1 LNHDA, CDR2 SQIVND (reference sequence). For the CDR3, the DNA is TGTGCCACCCGGGGACGGTTCCTGATGAACACTGAAGCTTTCTTT. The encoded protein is CATRGRFLMNTEAFF. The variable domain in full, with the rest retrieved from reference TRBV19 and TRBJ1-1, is DGGITQSPKYLFRKEGQNVTLSCEQNLNHDAMYWYRQDPGQGLRLIYYSQIVNDFQKGDIAEGYSVSREKKESFPLTVTSAQKNPTAFYLCATRGRFLMNTEAFFGQGTRLTVV.

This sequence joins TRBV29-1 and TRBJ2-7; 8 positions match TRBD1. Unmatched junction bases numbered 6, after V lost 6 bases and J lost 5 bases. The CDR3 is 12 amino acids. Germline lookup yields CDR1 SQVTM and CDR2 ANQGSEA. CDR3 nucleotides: TGCAGCGTCCGGGGACAGGTTGACGAGCAGTACTTC. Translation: CSVRGQVDEQYF.

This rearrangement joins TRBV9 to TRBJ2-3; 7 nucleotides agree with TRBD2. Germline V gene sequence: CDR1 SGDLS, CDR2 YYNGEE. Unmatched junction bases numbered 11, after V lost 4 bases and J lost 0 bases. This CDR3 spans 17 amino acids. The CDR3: CASSLYSGLTSTDTQYF. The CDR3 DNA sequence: TGTGCCAGCAGCCTATATAGCGGGTTGACTAGCACAGATACGCAGTATTTT. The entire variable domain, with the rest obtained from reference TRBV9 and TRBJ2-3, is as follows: DSGVTQTPKHLITATGQRVTLRCSPRSGDLSVYWYQQSLDQGLQFLIQYYNGEERAKGNILERFSAQQFPDLHSELNLSSLELGDSALYFCASSLYSGLTSTDTQYFGPGTRLTVL.

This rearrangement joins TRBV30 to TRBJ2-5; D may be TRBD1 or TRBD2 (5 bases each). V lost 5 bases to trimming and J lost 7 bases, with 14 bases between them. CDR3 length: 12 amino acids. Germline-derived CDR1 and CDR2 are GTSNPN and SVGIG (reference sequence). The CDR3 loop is CAWAGTRGTQYF. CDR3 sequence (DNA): TGTGCCTGGGCCGGGACCCGGGGGACCCAGTACTTC.

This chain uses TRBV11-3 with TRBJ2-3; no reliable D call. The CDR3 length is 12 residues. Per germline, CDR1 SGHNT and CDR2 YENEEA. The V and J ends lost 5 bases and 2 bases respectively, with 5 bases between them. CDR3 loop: CASSLDTDTQYF. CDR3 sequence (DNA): TGTGCCAGCAGCCTGGACACAGATACGCAGTATTTT.